The present entry profiles one T cell receptor (beta chain) with its context. This clone appeared a few times. The clone's antigen remains unknown. Within one base of it there is no much larger clone, and no base qualities were kept. Preparation of the library involved the immunoSEQ multiplex PCR assay. As for the authors' bioinformatics: For paired CSF and blood samples, clonotype sharing was expressed as the percentage of total CSF clonotypes that were also found in blood. Imported from immuneACCESS, the table was reduced by TCRdb to in-frame sequences with V and J called. These copies leave out some clones; in studies compared against another copy, an unresolved V gene accounts for under half, and the cause of the remainder is not known. V and J calls and clone size are copied from that table; D and trimming were computed from the DNA. The sample table records 600 to 750 clones; around 18% of these occur just once. The ten largest clones take up about 11% of the sample.

This record belongs to a study of T cells in narcolepsy listed by TCRdb under 2018. With respect to the entire study: The study enrolled patients with narcolepsy type 1 or type 2 (NT1, NT2) together with healthy control donors. The study sought autoreactive T cells targeting hypocretin neuron self-antigens (hypocretin, TRIB2) in narcolepsy patients, using TCR Vbeta sequencing to track clonotypes in blood and CSF. Overall study outcomes, separate from this receptor: In plots comparing CSF and blood CD4+ T cell clonotypes from the same patient, HCRT-specific and TRIB2-specific autoreactive clonotypes were highlighted. Autoreactive clonotypes were reported to be detected serially in the blood of the same patients and of different patients, but not in the blood of healthy controls.

Patient cerebrospinal fluid T cells were expanded in vitro, and CD4+ or CD8+ T cells were subsequently sorted for TCR Vbeta sequencing. Trimming removed 0 bases from V and 2 bases from J, leaving 19 bases between the germline ends. The germline V gene sets CDR1 to ENHRY and CDR2 to SYGVKD. CDR3 length: 18 amino acids, cysteine to phenylalanine. Of the read, only the CDR3 DNA is kept; its 54 bases are in frame from base 1. The receptor was derived from a human donor with narcolepsy. The material sequenced was cultured CD4+ T cells from cerebrospinal fluid. The rearrangement combines TRBV10-3 with TRBJ1-2; a weak D assignment points to TRBD1 (6 bases agree). The CDR3 protein sequence reads: CAISESGGIGVSNYGYTF. The nucleotide sequence is given as TGTGCCATCAGTGAGTCAGGGGGTATAGGGGTTTCGAACTATGGCTACACCTTC.